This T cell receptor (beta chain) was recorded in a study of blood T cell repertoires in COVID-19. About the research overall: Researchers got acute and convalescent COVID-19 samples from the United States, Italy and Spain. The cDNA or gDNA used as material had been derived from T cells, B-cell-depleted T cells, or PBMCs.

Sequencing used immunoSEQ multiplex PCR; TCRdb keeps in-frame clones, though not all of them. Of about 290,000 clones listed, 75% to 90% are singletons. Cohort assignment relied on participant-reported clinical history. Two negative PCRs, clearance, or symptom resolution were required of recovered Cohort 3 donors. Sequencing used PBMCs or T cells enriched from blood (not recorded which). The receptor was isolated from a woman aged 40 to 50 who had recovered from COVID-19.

The CDR3 sequence: CSVDNPGTGVRYTF. The CDR3, as DNA: TGCAGCGTTGATAACCCCGGGACAGGGGTGAGATACACCTTC. This chain connects TRBV29-1 to TRBJ1-2, with TRBD1 identical over 10 bases. The length of the CDR3 is 14 residues. The germline V gene encodes CDR1 SQVTM and CDR2 ANQGSEA. V lost 3 bases to trimming and J lost 11 bases; unmatched junction nucleotides: 12.